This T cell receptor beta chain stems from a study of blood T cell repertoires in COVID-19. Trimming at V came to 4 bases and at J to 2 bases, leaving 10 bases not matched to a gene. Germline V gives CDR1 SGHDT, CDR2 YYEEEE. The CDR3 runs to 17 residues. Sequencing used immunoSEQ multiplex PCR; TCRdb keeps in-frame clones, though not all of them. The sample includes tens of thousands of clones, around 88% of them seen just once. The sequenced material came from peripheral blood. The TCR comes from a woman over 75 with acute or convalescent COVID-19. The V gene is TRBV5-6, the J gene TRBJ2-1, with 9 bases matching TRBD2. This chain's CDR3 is CASSRAISGGPYNEQFF. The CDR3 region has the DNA TGTGCCAGCAGCCGCGCTATTAGCGGGGGTCCCTACAATGAGCAGTTCTTC.